This T cell receptor beta chain derives from a study of molecular identifiers for immune sequencing clone quantification. The length of the CDR3 is 12 residues. The germline V gene encodes CDR1 SGHAT and CDR2 FQNNGV. V lost 5 bases and J 5 bases, leaving 10 bases between the germline ends. This clonotype was detected many times. TCRdb re-analysed the PCR reads in MiXCR, keeping a single row per CDR3 protein. In the table there are under 600,000 distinct CDR3 sequences, about a fifth of which are singletons. This receptor was identified in a human donor in good health. Some libraries in this study had Jurkat cell RNA spiked in. The sample was naive CD8+ T cells from blood, with Jurkat cell RNA spiked in. As for subset: FACS-sorted CD8+CD4-CCR7+CD45RA+ naive T cells. V gene TRBV11-2 combines with J gene TRBJ2-7; unclear D gene. CDR3: CASSPFAHEQYF. DNA of the CDR3: TGTGCCAGCAGCCCCTTCGCGCACGAGCAGTACTTC.